Shown below are 18 T cell receptor beta chains from a single sample sequenced in a study of T-cell memory formation after mild COVID-19. One entry per CDR3 protein results from TCRdb running MiXCR on the 5' RACE reads. The sample lists 200,000 or so distinct CDR3 sequences, more than 8% occurring once. The specimen was PBMCs or a T cell subset sorted from them (not recorded which). Receptors were obtained from a man aged 18 to 29 who had mild COVID-19 (a few samples of this study predate the infection). Cell type and time point are not known.

This clonotype was seen a few times. The CDR3 DNA follows: TGTGCCAGCAGTTTGGGGACAGCTGGAGACCAGCATTTT. Translated: CASSLGTAGDQHF. The chain employs TRBV12-3 or TRBV12-4 and TRBJ1-5, with TRBD1 identical over 7 bases. The CDR3 has 13 amino acids. V was pared by 3 bases and J by 12 bases, with 8 bases of the junction left unmatched.

This clonotype was seen only a few times. This sequence joins TRBV7-2 and TRBJ1-1; D remains ambiguous. The V gene lost 1 base and the J gene lost 8 bases, with 14 bases spanning the gap. The CDR3 totals 14 residues. Per the germline V gene, CDR1 is SGHTA and CDR2 is FQGNSA. CDR3 nucleotides: TGTGCCAGCAGCTTAGGGTACCACTCGCACGAAGCTTTCTTT. Translation: CASSLGYHSHEAFF.

This clonotype was counted at least ten times. The rearrangement uses TRBV2 and TRBJ2-2; TRBD1 matches at 7 bases. Looked up from germline, CDR1 is SNHLY and CDR2 is FYNNEI. The CDR3 contains 15 residues. V was pared by 2 bases and J by 7 bases, with 7 bases of the junction left unmatched. CDR3 amino acids: CASSENRGGYGELFF. The CDR3 DNA follows: TGTGCCAGCAGTGAAAACAGGGGCGGATACGGGGAGCTGTTTTTT. Full variable domain (remainder filled in from reference TRBV2 and TRBJ2-2): EPEVTQTPSHQVTQMGQEVILRCVPISNHLYFYWYRQILGQKVEFLVSFYNNEISEKSEIFDDQFSVERPDGSNFTLKIRSTKLEDSAMYFCASSENRGGYGELFFGEGSRLTVL.

This clonotype was seen a handful of times. The rearrangement links TRBV18 to TRBJ2-1; no clear D. V shed 6 bases and J shed 3 bases, with 15 bases lying between them. Germline CDR1 is KGHSH and CDR2 is LQKENI. The CDR3 has 15 residues. The CDR3 here is CASSPSFGVYNEQFF. As DNA, the CDR3 is TGTGCCAGCTCCCCTAGTTTTGGAGTCTACAATGAGCAGTTCTTC.

This clonotype appeared many times. V usage is TRBV4-2 and J usage is TRBJ2-1; D gene ambiguous. Trimming pared 3 bases from V and 9 bases from J, leaving 15 bases between. CDR3 length: 14 amino acids. Germline CDR1 LGHNA, CDR2 YNFKEQ. This CDR3 is CASSQRTFPFEQFF. The CDR3 nucleotides are TGTGCCAGCAGCCAGCGGACCTTCCCTTTTGAGCAGTTCTTC.

The J gene is TRBJ2-1, the V gene TRBV6-5; 13 bases map to TRBD2. This CDR3 has 13 residues. Germline V CDR1 and CDR2: MNHEY, SVGAGI. V dropped 9 bases and J dropped 7; count of bases not matched to a gene: 3. The CDR3 here is CASQTSGGNEQFF. The CDR3 nucleotides read TGTGCCAGTCAGACTAGCGGGGGGAATGAGCAGTTCTTC.

The chain carries TRBV20-1 and TRBJ2-7; 8 bases agree with TRBD1. In germline, CDR1 is DFQATT, CDR2 SNEGSKA (reference sequence). This CDR3 comprises 16 residues. V lost 1 base and J lost 1; bases outside the gene matches: 9. CDR3 protein: CSARGAGTGHSYEQYV. CDR3 DNA: TGCAGTGCTAGAGGCGCCGGGACAGGTCATTCCTACGAGCAGTACGTC.

CDR3 residues: CASTQTGIGGYTF. The CDR3 nucleotides read TGTGCCAGCACCCAAACAGGGATTGGAGGCTACACCTTC. The gene calls are TRBV6-2 or TRBV6-3 and TRBJ1-2, with TRBD1 as a possible D gene (6 bases). The CDR3 is 13 residues long. Germline V gives CDR1 MNHEY, CDR2 SVGEGT. V lost 7 bases and J lost 8, with 17 bases in between.

Only a few counts were recorded for this clonotype. J is TRBJ2-5 and V is TRBV28, with D possibly TRBD1 on 6 matching bases. CDR1 is MDHEN, CDR2 SYDVKM, per germline. The CDR3 contains 15 residues. Trimming shortened V by 9 bases and J by 5 bases, and 22 bases separated the two germline ends. In nucleotides, the CDR3 is TGTGCCAGTAGACGTGGCCAGGGGACGGATGAGACCCAGTACTTC. It is translated as CASRRGQGTDETQYF.

There are many counts of this clonotype. V usage is TRBV7-2 and J usage is TRBJ2-5, with D tentatively TRBD1 or TRBD2 (5 bases each). The V end lost 2 bases, the J end lost 5 bases, and 12 bases lay between the germline ends. The CDR3 runs 14 residues. Germline V gene sequence: CDR1 SGHTA, CDR2 FQGNSA. CDR3 region: CASSLLTREETQYF. CDR3 DNA sequence: TGTGCCAGCAGCTTACTTACCAGGGAGGAGACCCAGTACTTC.

The chain has TRBV7-8 and TRBJ1-2, with a weak D call TRBD1 (6 bases). Between the trimmed V and J ends, which lost 2 bases and 3 bases, there was a span of 13 bases. Per germline, CDR1 SGHVS and CDR2 FQNEAQ. CDR3 length equals 15 residues. CDR3 coding DNA: TGTGCCAGCAGCTTAAGACAGGCGAAGCACTATGGCTACACCTTC. It yields the protein CASSLRQAKHYGYTF.

This clonotype turned up a few times. The J gene is TRBJ2-3, the V gene TRBV15; TRBD2 matches at 7 bases. There are 17 residues in the CDR3. Germline V lookup: CDR1 LNHNV, CDR2 YYDKDF (reference sequence). Losses at the gene ends were 0 bases for V and 4 bases for J; bases not matched to a gene: 10. The DNA of the CDR3 is TGTGCCACCAGCAGAGATCGGGGGGAGGGGAGAGCAGATACGCAGTATTTT. Translated: CATSRDRGEGRADTQYF.

This clonotype was observed a few times. The V and J genes are TRBV7-9 and TRBJ1-6; TRBD1 agrees at 10 bases. The V gene's germline CDR1 is SEHNR and CDR2 FQNEAQ (reference sequence). Trimming at V came to 5 bases and at J to 9 bases, leaving 4 bases not matched to a gene. The CDR3 is 14 residues long. CDR3 bases: TGTGCCAGCAGCCGGAGACAGGGGGCTTCACCCCTCCACTTT. Translated: CASSRRQGASPLHF.

This sequence joins TRBV12-3 or TRBV12-4 and TRBJ1-6; perhaps TRBD1 as D (5 bases). The ends were cut back, 5 bases at V and 10 bases at J, with 15 bases in the middle. The CDR3 spans 14 residues. Written as DNA, the CDR3 is TGTGCCAGCAGTCTCACAGGATATCGATCACCCCTCCACTTT. It yields the protein CASSLTGYRSPLHF.

This clonotype came up a few times. V is TRBV20-1 and J is TRBJ1-5, with 8 bases matching TRBD1. CDR3 length: 16 amino acids. V gave up 0 bases and J gave up 6 bases; unmatched junction bases: 10. Germline-derived CDR1 and CDR2 are DFQATT and SNEGSKA (reference sequence). The CDR3 DNA is TGCAGTGCTAGAGATCCCGCAGGGGGCGCGGGTCAGCCCCAGCATTTT. It encodes CSARDPAGGAGQPQHF.

The table lists this clonotype with a few counts. Mismatch with germline at one junction end may stem from a read error. V usage is TRBV20-1 and J usage is TRBJ1-4, with unresolved D. The germline CDR1 and CDR2 sequences are DFQATT and SNEGSKA (reference sequence). The CDR3 covers 15 residues. Here the CDR3 DNA reads TGCAGCGCTAGAGACCCTGGGATAGTTAATGAAAAACTGTTTTTT. This encodes CSARDPGIVNEKLFF.

This clonotype was seen at least ten times. This chain links TRBV12-5 with TRBJ2-7; 8 nucleotides agree with TRBD2. The CDR3 is 15 amino acids. V lost 3 bases and J lost 2; bases outside the gene matches: 6. Germline CDR1 LGHNT, CDR2 FRNRAP. Written as DNA, the CDR3 is TGTGCTAGTGGTTTTGCCAGCGGGGGCGCCTACGAGCAGTACTTC. It is translated as CASGFASGGAYEQYF.

This clonotype has more than one count but fewer than ten. The chain recombines TRBV5-1 with TRBJ1-5; 8 bases match TRBD1. This CDR3 has 15 residues. Germline V gene lookup returns CDR1 SGHRS and CDR2 YFSETQ. V trimming: 4 bases; J trimming: 3 bases; junction bases outside the gene matches: 6. CDR3 in amino acids: CASSTGQGHNQPQHF. The CDR3 DNA reads TGCGCCAGCAGCACCGGACAGGGACACAATCAGCCCCAGCATTTT.